Described below is a single T cell receptor (beta chain) sequence and its context. It lacks a known antigen. The input lacks base qualities; no much larger clone sits a single base away. In the prospective study, participants were roughly 18 to 95 years old, resided in 24 geographic areas of the United States, and were enrolled through a virtual design. To assign participants to cohorts, the prospective study relied on clinical history that participants themselves reported in a screening survey and a study questionnaire. In the prospective study, whole blood, serum and a nasopharyngeal or oropharyngeal swab were collected from each participant by mobile phlebotomists. Participants in the prospective study had the option to provide additional blood draws and questionnaires over a 2-month period. Before DNA extraction, blood samples from the prospective study were shipped at room temperature or frozen.

The record originates from a study of blood T cell repertoires in COVID-19 (dated by TCRdb to 2018 to 2021). For the wider study: Recovered participants in ImmuneRACE Cohort 3 were defined as having two consecutive negative NP/OP PCR tests, clearance from a healthcare professional, or resolution of symptoms. Where available, HLA class I and class II types were obtained from metadata supplied by the sample provider rather than from assay-based typing. The repertoires were released in a freely available public database meant as a resource for research on the immune response to SARS-CoV-2. The sample metadata nearly always contained a de-identified subject ID, COVID-19 status, age in years and sex. Collaborator samples came from the United States, Italy and Spain and covered acute and convalescent phases of COVID-19. The material from the prospective study consisted of cDNA or gDNA derived from T cells, B-cell-depleted T cells, or PBMCs. Samples came from the ongoing ImmuneRACE study (first 160 participants) plus 1,254 subjects from 6 global collaborators. Deeply sampled blood TCRbeta repertoires from subjects exposed to, actively infected with, or recovered from COVID-19 were included in the dataset.

From the germline V gene, CDR1 is SGHTA and CDR2 is FQGNSA. V ends up 5 bases short and J 0 bases short, with an unmatched junction base count of 3. The CDR3 has 15 amino acids, counting the end cysteine and phenylalanine. Only the CDR3 part of the read is kept: 45 bases, read in frame from the first base. TCRbeta CDR3 regions were amplified from genomic DNA by means of the immunoSEQ Assay, a bias-controlled multiplex PCR. The original pipeline was this. Nucleated cell counts per sample were estimated from amplification of reference gene primers within the assay. Sequence reads were collapsed and filtered to measure the absolute abundance of every unique TCRbeta CDR3 rearrangement. For each sample, productive Simpson clonality was calculated as the square root of Simpson's diversity index over productive rearrangements. TCRdb's version of the immuneACCESS table is confined to in-frame rearrangements and falls short of the full clone set. An unresolved V gene accounts for under half of the shortfall where checked; the remainder is of unknown origin. The D gene and trimming were derived from the DNA, and the V and J assignments and clone size from that table. This sample gives over 250,000 clones in total; 70% to 90% of them show up just once. The ten top clones hold 2% to 2.5% of the sample.

What the work shows at the level of the full study, not this receptor alone: Clinical and demographic metadata were provided uncurated, with the amount varying by source and participant.

The sequencing input was PBMCs or T cells enriched from blood (not recorded which). The rearrangement joined TRBV7-2 to TRBJ2-7, and 11 junctional nucleotides match TRBD2. The receptor was derived from a woman in her sixties or seventies in a cohort exposed to, infected with or recovered from COVID-19 (not recorded which). The base sequence is TGTGCCAGCAGCCACACTAGCGGGAGCTCCTACGAGCAGTACTTC. Translation gives CASSHTSGSSYEQYF.